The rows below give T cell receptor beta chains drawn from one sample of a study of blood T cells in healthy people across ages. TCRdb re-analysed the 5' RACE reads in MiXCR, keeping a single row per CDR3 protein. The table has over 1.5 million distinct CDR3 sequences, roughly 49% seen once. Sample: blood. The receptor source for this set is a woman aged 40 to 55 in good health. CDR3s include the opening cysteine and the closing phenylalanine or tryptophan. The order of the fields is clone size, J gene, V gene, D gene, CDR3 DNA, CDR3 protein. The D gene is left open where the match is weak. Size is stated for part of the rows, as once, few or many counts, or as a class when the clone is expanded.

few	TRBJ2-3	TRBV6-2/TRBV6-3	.	TGTGCCAGCAGTTATCTGGACGATAGGACAGATACGCAGTATTTT	CASSYLDDRTDTQYF
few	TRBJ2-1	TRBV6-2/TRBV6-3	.	TGTGCCAGCAGTTACCTCCCAGAGACCTACAATGAGCAGTTCTTC	CASSYLPETYNEQFF
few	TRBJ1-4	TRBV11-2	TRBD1	TGTGCCAGCAGCAACCGGGACAGACTAAATGAAAAACTGTTTTTT	CASSNRDRLNEKLFF
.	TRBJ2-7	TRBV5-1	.	TGCGCCAGCAGCTTATCGCTGGAAGGATTCTCCTACGAGCAGTACTTC	CASSLSLEGFSYEQYF
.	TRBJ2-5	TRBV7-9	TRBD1	TGTGCCAGCAGCCCGGGACAGGCGTCTAAAGAGACCCAGTACTTC	CASSPGQASKETQYF
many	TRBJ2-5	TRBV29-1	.	TGCAGCGTTGTTCCAGGGGCTTCAGGAGAGACCCAGTACTTC	CSVVPGASGETQYF
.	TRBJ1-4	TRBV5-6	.	TGTGCCAGCAGCCCGCCTCGGGCCCCGGGATCCCGAGGTGAAAAACTGTTTTTT	CASSPPRAPGSRGEKLFF
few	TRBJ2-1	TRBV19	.	TGTGCCAGTATAGGGGGGGGGTCCTACAATGAGCAGTTCTTC	CASIGGGSYNEQFF
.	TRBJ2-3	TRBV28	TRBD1	TGTGCCAGCAATAGACAGGGTGGCGCAGATACGCAGTATTTT	CASNRQGGADTQYF
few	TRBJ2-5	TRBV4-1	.	TGCGCCAGCAGCCAAGAAGTAAAGGGGAAAGAGACCCAGTACTTC	CASSQEVKGKETQYF
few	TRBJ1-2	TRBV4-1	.	TGCGCCAGCAGCCAGTCGTCAGCATTCTATGGCTACACCTTC	CASSQSSAFYGYTF
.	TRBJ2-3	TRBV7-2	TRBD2	TGTGCCAGCAGCTTAGGGGTTAGCGGGGAATTTACGCAGTATTTT	CASSLGVSGEFTQYF
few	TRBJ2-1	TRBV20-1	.	TGCAGTGCGGCTACAGGGTTACCCTACAATGAGCAGTTCTTC	CSAATGLPYNEQFF
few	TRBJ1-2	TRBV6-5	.	TGTGCCAGCAGTTACTCGAGACTTGACTATGGCTACACCTTC	CASSYSRLDYGYTF
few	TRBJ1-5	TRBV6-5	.	TGTGCCAGCAGTTACTCCCGTTCGTTCCGGGGGGTCAATCAGCCCCAGCATTTT	CASSYSRSFRGVNQPQHF
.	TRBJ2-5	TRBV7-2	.	TGTGCCAGCAGCTCCGCGGCAGGGACCCGAGGACAGACCCAGTACTTC	CASSSAAGTRGQTQYF
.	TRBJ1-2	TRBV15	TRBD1	TGTGCCACCAGCAGAGATCTACAGGGGAGAGATGGCTACACCTTC	CATSRDLQGRDGYTF
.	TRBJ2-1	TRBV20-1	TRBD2	TGCAGTGCCCACATAATCCTAGCGGGCATCTACAATGAGCAGTTCTTC	CSAHIILAGIYNEQFF
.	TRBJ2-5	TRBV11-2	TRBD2	TGTGCCAGCAGCTTTACTAGCGGGGGGCGCCCGGAGACTCAGTACTTC	CASSFTSGGRPETQYF
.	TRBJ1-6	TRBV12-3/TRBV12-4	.	TGTGCCAGCAGTTTAGATATCGGCTCCTATAATTCACCCCTCCACTTT	CASSLDIGSYNSPLHF
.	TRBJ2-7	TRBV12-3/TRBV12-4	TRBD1	TGTGCCACCACCGGGACAGGGGTCGACGAGCAGTACTTC	CATTGTGVDEQYF
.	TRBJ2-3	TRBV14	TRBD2	TGTGCCAGCAGCCGATGGGTAGCGGGGTCCACAGATACGCAGTATTTT	CASSRWVAGSTDTQYF
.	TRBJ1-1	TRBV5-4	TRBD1	TGTGCCAGCAGCTTATCATCGACAGGGTATAACACTGAAGCTTTCTTT	CASSLSSTGYNTEAFF
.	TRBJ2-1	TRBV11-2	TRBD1	TGTGCCAGCAGCCCTAGACAGGGGCCCGCCTACAATGAGCAGTTCTTC	CASSPRQGPAYNEQFF
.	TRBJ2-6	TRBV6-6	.	TGTGCCTCCATTACTGGGGCCAACGTCCTGACTTTC	CASITGANVLTF
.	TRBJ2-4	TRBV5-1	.	TGCGCCAGCAGCACTGGGCCGCGCCGCTTAAACATTCAGTACTTC	CASSTGPRRLNIQYF
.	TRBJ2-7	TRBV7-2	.	TGTGCCAGCAGCTTAGCGGCAGGGAGCCTCTACGAGCAGTACTTC	CASSLAAGSLYEQYF
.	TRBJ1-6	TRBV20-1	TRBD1	TGCAGTGCTATGAAGGGACAGGCGAATTCACCCCTCCACTTT	CSAMKGQANSPLHF
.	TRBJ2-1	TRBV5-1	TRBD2	TGCGCCAGCAGCTTAACTCTAGCGGGGTCCTACAATGAGCAGTTCTTC	CASSLTLAGSYNEQFF
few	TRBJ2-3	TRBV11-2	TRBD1	TGTGCCAGCAGCCGACAGGGGGCGATACCCACAGATACGCAGTATTTT	CASSRQGAIPTDTQYF